Below are 3 T cell receptor beta chains sequenced from a single sample in a study of blood T cell repertoires in COVID-19. Here immunoSEQ multiplex PCR was the method, and the copy in TCRdb shows in-frame clones only, minus some. The sample shows approximately 160,000 clones, roughly 83% of them seen only once. Sequences were obtained from peripheral blood. The receptors here all came from a woman in her fifties or sixties with acute or convalescent COVID-19.

DNA for the CDR3: TGTGCCACCAGCAGAGATAAAGACAGGACGAACACTGAAGCTTTCTTT. It translates to CATSRDKDRTNTEAFF. The chain employs TRBV15 and TRBJ1-1; D possibly corresponds to TRBD1 (6 bases). CDR1 and CDR2 from the germline V gene are LNHNV and YYDKDF (reference sequence). CDR3 size: 16 residues. V dropped 0 bases and J dropped 1 base, with 12 bases sitting between them.

The V and J genes are TRBV15 and TRBJ1-1; D is possibly TRBD1 (5 bases). This CDR3 spans 15 amino acids. The V gene's germline CDR1 is LNHNV and CDR2 YYDKDF (reference sequence). Trimming took 8 bases from V and 6 from J, leaving 22 bases between them. The CDR3 loop reads CATQLRGDQWAEAFF. The CDR3 nucleotides are TGTGCCACCCAACTTAGGGGCGATCAGTGGGCTGAAGCTTTCTTT. The entire variable domain, with the rest obtained from reference TRBV15 and TRBJ1-1, is as follows: DAMVIQNPRYQVTQFGKPVTLSCSQTLNHNVMYWYQQKSSQAPKLLFHYYDKDFNNEADTPDNFQSRRPNTSFCFLDIRSPGLGDTAMYLCATQLRGDQWAEAFFGQGTRLTVV.

CDR3: CASSSRGGGPDTQYF. CDR3 DNA sequence: TGTGCCAGCAGCTCGCGGGGGGGCGGTCCAGATACGCAGTATTTT. The rearrangement links TRBV7-2 to TRBJ2-3, with 9 bases that match TRBD2. This CDR3 spans 15 amino acids. The V gene end was trimmed by 4 bases and the J gene end by 4 bases; junction bases not matched to a gene: 6. The V gene's germline CDR1 is SGHTA and CDR2 FQGNSA.